This T cell receptor beta chain was observed in a study of naive and memory T cell subsets. After the first PCR, alpha and beta chain libraries were processed separately. CD4+ T cell IFNgamma after overnight CMV lysate exposure gave donor CMV status. Cells stained for CD3, CD4, CD8, CD45RA and CD27 were sorted into four subsets. CDR1 GTSNPN and CDR2 SVGIG come from the germline V gene (reference sequence). This CDR3 contains 12 residues. V was cut by 2 bases and J by 6 bases, with 7 bases left in between. An equimolar mix of two oligonucleotides served as the beta constant-region primer for TRBC1 and TRBC2. The ligated cDNA underwent four PCR rounds using SP2 and nested alpha and beta constant-region primers. TCRdb independently ran MiXCR on the UMI-ligation and nested PCR reads; one entry per CDR3 protein. The sample has 150,000 or so distinct CDR3 sequences, 15% to 20% seen once.

The gene calls are TRBV30 and TRBJ2-2, with D unclear. Sequencing was done on a sample of naive CD4+ T cells from blood. The sequence was obtained from a human donor in good health. CDR3 nucleotides: TGTGCCTGGAGTTACCTAGCCGGGGAGCTGTTTTTT. It translates to CAWSYLAGELFF.